This TCR beta chain was sequenced for a study of cytomegalovirus exposure and HLA in healthy donors. As for the study in general: It was reported in a later analysis that the approximately 120 validation repertoires used the same platform as the approximately 670 first-cohort repertoires. Study-level results: Reports indicated that the classifier achieved high specificity and sensitivity in diagnosing cytomegalovirus status. According to a subsequent analysis, TCR clusters from the first cohort were inclined to appear together in the 110 or so validation repertoires.

Only in-frame clones appear in the TCRdb table, and some are missing; sequencing was by immunoSEQ multiplex PCR. The data contain roughly 150,000 clones, around 96% of them singletons. This clone was recorded once. Its specificity is unknown. The donors were part of the validation cohort, which consisted of under 150 subjects and was separate from the first cohort of 666 subjects. Sample: PBMCs. The receptor was isolated from a woman between 18 and 29 years old in good health and CMV-seronegative.

For the CDR3, the DNA is TGTGCCTGGAGTGCAAGGGACAGGGGGAACTATGGCTACACCTTC. This sequence encodes CAWSARDRGNYGYTF. The J gene is TRBJ1-2, the V gene TRBV30; 11 bases agree with TRBD1. CDR3 length: 15 residues. CDR1 and CDR2 from the germline V gene are GTSNPN and SVGIG (reference sequence). V trimming: 1 base; J trimming: 2 bases; junction bases outside the gene matches: 3. Full variable domain (rest looked up from reference TRBV30 and TRBJ1-2): SQTIHQWPATLVQPVGSPLSLECTVEGTSNPNLYWYRQAAGRGLQLLFYSVGIGQISSEVPQNLSASRPQDRQFILSSKKLLLSDSGFYLCAWSARDRGNYGYTFGSGTRLTVV.